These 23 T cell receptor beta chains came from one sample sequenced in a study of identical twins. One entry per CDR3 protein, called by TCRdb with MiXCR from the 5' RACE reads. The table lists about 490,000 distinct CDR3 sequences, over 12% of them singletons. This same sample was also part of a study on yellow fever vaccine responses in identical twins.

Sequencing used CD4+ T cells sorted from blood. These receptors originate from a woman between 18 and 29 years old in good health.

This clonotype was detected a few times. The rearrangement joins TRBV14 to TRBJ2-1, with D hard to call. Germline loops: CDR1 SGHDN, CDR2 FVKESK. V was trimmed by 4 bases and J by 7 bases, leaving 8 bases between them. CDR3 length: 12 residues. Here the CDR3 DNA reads TGTGCCAGCAGCCCCTACTCGAATGAGCAGTTCTTC. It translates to CASSPYSNEQFF.

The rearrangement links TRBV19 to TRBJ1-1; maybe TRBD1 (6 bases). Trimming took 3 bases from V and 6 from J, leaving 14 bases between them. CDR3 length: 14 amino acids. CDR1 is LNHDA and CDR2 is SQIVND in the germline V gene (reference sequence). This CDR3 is CASSILGGRAEAFF. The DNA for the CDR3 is TGTGCCAGTAGTATCCTCGGGGGGCGAGCTGAAGCTTTCTTT.

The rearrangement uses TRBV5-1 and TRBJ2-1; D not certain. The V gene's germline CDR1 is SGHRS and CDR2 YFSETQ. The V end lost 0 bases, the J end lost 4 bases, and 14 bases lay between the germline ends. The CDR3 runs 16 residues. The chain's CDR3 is CASSLGIQTDYNEQFF. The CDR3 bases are TGCGCCAGCAGCTTGGGGATACAGACCGATTACAATGAGCAGTTCTTC.

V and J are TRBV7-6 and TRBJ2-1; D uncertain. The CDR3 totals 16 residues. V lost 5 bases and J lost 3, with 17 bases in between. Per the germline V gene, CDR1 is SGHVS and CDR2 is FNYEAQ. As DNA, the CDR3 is TGTGCCAGCAGCGATCCCTTCGGCCGCGGCTACAATGAGCAGTTCTTC. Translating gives CASSDPFGRGYNEQFF.

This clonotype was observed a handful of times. CDR3 protein: CASRPSRCNEQYV. The CDR3 DNA reads TGTGCCAGCAGACCTAGCCGGTGCAACGAGCAGTACGTC. The J gene is TRBJ2-7, the V gene TRBV12-3 or TRBV12-4, with a tentative D call TRBD2 (5 bases). The CDR3 totals 13 residues. Trimming left V 6 bases short and J 5 bases short, with 14 bases between.

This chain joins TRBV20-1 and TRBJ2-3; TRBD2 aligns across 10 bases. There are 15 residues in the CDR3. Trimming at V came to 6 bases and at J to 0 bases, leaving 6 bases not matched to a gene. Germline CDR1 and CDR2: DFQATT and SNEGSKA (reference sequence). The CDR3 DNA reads TGCAGTGCCTCACGACTAGCGGGCAGCACAGATACGCAGTATTTT. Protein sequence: CSASRLAGSTDTQYF.

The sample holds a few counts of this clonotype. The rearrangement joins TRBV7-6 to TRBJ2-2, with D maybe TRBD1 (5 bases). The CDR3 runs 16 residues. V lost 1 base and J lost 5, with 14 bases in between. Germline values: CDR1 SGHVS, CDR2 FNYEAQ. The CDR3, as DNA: TGTGCCAGCAGCTTAGTACAGGTCGGTTGGACCGGGGAGCTGTTTTTT. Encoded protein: CASSLVQVGWTGELFF.

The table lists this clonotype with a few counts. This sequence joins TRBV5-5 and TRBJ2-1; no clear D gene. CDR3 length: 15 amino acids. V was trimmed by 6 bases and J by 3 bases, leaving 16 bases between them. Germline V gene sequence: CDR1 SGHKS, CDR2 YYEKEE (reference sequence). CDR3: CASKEVSSFYNEQFF. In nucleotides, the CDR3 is TGTGCCAGCAAAGAAGTCTCATCATTCTACAATGAGCAGTTCTTC.

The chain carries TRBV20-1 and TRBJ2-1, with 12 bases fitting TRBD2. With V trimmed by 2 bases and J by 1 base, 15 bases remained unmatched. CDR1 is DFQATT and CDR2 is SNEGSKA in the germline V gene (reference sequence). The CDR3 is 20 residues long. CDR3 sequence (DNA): TGCAGTGCTAGATCGAATACCCAACTAGCGGGGGGACCATCCTACAATGAGCAGTTCTTC. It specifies CSARSNTQLAGGPSYNEQFF.

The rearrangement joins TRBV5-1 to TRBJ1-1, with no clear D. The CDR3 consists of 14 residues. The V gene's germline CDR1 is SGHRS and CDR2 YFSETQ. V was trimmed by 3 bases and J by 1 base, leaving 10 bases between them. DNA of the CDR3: TGCGCCAGCAGCTCCCAAACACCGAACACTGAAGCTTTCTTT. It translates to CASSSQTPNTEAFF.

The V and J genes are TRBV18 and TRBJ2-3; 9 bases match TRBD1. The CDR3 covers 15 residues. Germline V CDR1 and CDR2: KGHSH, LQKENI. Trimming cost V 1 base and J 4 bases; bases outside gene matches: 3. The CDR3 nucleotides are TGTGCCAGCTCACCACGAACAGGGGGCCCAGATACGCAGTATTTT. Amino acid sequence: CASSPRTGGPDTQYF.

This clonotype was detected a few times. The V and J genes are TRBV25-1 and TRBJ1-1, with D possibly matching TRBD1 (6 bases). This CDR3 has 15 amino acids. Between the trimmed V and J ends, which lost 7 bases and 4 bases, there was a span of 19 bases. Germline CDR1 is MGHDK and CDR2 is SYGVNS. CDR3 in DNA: TGTGCCAGCATCCCCGGCGGGGGCGTCAGCACTGAAGCTTTCTTT. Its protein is CASIPGGGVSTEAFF.

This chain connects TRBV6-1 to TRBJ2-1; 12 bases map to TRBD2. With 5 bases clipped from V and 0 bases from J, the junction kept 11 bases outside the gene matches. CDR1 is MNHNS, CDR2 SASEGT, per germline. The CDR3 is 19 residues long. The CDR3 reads CASSRQHGLAGNSYNEQFF. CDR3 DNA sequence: TGTGCCAGCAGTAGGCAGCACGGACTAGCGGGAAACTCCTACAATGAGCAGTTCTTC.

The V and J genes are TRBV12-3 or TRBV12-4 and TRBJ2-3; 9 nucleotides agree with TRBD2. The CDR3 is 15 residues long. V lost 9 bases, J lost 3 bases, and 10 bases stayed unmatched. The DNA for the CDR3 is TGTGCCAGTTCAAGAGGCGGGAGGGCTACAGATACGCAGTATTTT. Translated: CASSRGGRATDTQYF.

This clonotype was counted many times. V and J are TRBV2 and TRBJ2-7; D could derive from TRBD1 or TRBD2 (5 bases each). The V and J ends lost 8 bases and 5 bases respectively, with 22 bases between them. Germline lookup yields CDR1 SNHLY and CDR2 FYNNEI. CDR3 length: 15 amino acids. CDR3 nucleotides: TGTGCCAGCCACCAGGGTCAAGTAAGGGGACACGAGCAGTACTTC. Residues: CASHQGQVRGHEQYF.

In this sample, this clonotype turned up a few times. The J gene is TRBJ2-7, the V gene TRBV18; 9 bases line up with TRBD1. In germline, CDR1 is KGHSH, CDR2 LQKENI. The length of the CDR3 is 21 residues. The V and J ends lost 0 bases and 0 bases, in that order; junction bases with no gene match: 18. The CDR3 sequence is CASSPPGTGRINSIGSYEQYF. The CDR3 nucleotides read TGTGCCAGCTCACCACCGGGGACAGGGAGAATAAACTCCATAGGCTCCTACGAGCAGTACTTC.

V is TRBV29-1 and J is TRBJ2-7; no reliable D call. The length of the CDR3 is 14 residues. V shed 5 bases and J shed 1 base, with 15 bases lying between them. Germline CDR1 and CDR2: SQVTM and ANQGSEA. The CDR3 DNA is TGCAGCGTTTTTAGTCCCGGCGGTTCCTACGAGCAGTACTTC. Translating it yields CSVFSPGGSYEQYF.

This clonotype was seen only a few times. The DNA of the CDR3 is TGTGCCAGCACCCACCGGGACAGGGGATCGGGGGAGCTGTTTTTT. This encodes CASTHRDRGSGELFF. The chain combines TRBV12-3 or TRBV12-4 with TRBJ2-2; 10 positions agree with TRBD1. This CDR3 has 15 amino acids. The J segment lost 8 bases and the V segment lost 7 bases, leaving 10 bases of the junction unmatched.

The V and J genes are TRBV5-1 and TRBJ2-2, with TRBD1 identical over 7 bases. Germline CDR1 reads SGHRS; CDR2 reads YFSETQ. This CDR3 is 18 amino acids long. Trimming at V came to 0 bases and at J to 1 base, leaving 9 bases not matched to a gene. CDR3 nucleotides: TGCGCCAGCAGCTTGGCCACGGGTGGGACAGAGAACACCGGGGAGCTGTTTTTT. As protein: CASSLATGGTENTGELFF.

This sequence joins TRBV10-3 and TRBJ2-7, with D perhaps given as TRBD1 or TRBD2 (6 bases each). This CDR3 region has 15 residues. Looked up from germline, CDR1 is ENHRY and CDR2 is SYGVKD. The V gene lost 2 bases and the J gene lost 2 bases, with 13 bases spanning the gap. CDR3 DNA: TGTGCCATCAGTGAGGCTAGGGGGGCTACCTACGAGCAGTACTTC. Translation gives CAISEARGATYEQYF.

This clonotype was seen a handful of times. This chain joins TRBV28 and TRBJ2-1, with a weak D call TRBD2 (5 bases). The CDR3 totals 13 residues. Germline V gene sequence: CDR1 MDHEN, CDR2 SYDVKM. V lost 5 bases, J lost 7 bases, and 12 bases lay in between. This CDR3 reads CASSPAGWNEQFF. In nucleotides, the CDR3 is TGTGCCAGCAGTCCTGCGGGTTGGAATGAGCAGTTCTTC.

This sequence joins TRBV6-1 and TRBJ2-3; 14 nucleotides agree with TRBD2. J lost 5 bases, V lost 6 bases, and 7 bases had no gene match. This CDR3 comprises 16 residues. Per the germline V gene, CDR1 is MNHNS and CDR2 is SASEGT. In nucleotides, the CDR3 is TGTGCCAGCAGCGGCCAGGGACTAGCGGGAGTAGATACGCAGTATTTT. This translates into CASSGQGLAGVDTQYF.

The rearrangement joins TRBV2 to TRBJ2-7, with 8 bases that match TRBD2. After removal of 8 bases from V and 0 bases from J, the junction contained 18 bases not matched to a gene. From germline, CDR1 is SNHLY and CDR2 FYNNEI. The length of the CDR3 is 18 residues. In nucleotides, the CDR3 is TGTGCCAGCTGTTTAGAGGGGAGCGGGAGTGGCCGCTCCTACGAGCAGTACTTC. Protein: CASCLEGSGSGRSYEQYF.